Below are 10 T cell receptor beta chains sequenced from a single sample in a study of shared clonotypes between healthy human individuals. Method: immunoSEQ multiplex PCR; TCRdb's copy keeps in-frame clones and lacks some. This sample has around 2,000,000 clones, with approximately 94% found just once. Naive CD8 cells, CD45RO-negative and positively selected for CCR7, excluded terminally differentiated effector memory CD45RA+ cells. Sequenced input: naive CD8+ T cells from PBMCs. Receptors originate from a man between 18 and 35 years old in good health. Some clones in this sample may be carry-over from other donors' samples.

The V gene is TRBV4-1, the J gene TRBJ2-1; 10 bases fit TRBD2. In germline, CDR1 is MGHRA, CDR2 YSYEKL. CDR3 length: 15 amino acids. Trimming at V came to 5 bases and at J to 9 bases, leaving 10 bases not matched to a gene. The chain's CDR3 is CASSWLAGEGGEQFF. The CDR3 DNA reads TGCGCCAGCAGCTGGCTAGCGGGAGAGGGCGGTGAGCAGTTCTTC.

The CDR3 DNA reads as TGTGCCAGCAGCTCAACAGGGGCTAGGCATGAGCAGTTCTTC. It encodes CASSSTGARHEQFF. The gene calls are TRBV5-4 and TRBJ2-1; 7 bases fit TRBD1. Trimming took 3 bases from V and 8 from J; bases not matched to a gene: 8. This CDR3 region has 14 residues. Germline loops: CDR1 SGHNT, CDR2 YYREEE (reference sequence).

The genes are TRBV27 and TRBJ2-7; 8 bases map to TRBD2. The CDR3 extends over 15 amino acids. Germline values: CDR1 MNHEY, CDR2 SMNVEV (reference sequence). Trimming cost V 5 bases and J 3 bases; bases outside gene matches: 9. The CDR3 DNA reads as TGTGCCAGCAGTCCCCAAGGGGCGGGAGGCTACGAGCAGTACTTC. It yields the protein CASSPQGAGGYEQYF.

The rearrangement links TRBV25-1 to TRBJ1-3; no clear D. The CDR3 totals 15 residues. The V end was cut by 4 bases, the J end by 1 base, with 11 bases between. The germline gives CDR1 MGHDK, CDR2 SYGVNS. The CDR3 coding sequence is TGTGCCAGCAGTGGAGAGTTTGGTTCTGGAAACACCATATATTTT. Its translation is CASSGEFGSGNTIYF.

The rearrangement links TRBV13 to TRBJ2-1, with 10 bases identical to TRBD1. Germline V CDR1 and CDR2: PRHDT, FYEKMQ (reference sequence). This CDR3 is built from 16 residues. Losses at the gene ends were 5 bases for V and 3 bases for J; bases not matched to a gene: 7. Written as DNA, the CDR3 is TGTGCCAGCAGCCCCCGGGACAGGGGACTCTACAATGAGCAGTTCTTC. Its translation: CASSPRDRGLYNEQFF.

The V and J genes are TRBV7-6 and TRBJ2-7, with TRBD2 matching 10 bases. The V gene end was trimmed by 5 bases and the J gene end by 0 bases; junction bases not matched to a gene: 4. Germline V lookup: CDR1 SGHVS, CDR2 FNYEAQ. The CDR3 runs to 15 residues. CDR3 in DNA: TGTGCCAGCAGCGTAGGACTAGCGGCCTCCTACGAGCAGTACTTC. It yields the protein CASSVGLAASYEQYF.

The chain recombines TRBV2 with TRBJ1-1; TRBD1 agrees at 12 bases. The CDR3 is made up of 16 amino acids. Trimming at V came to 6 bases and at J to 4 bases, leaving 9 bases not matched to a gene. Per germline, CDR1 SNHLY and CDR2 FYNNEI. The DNA for the CDR3 is TGTGCCAGCAGGGTCCCGGGACAGGGGGCATCCACTGAAGCTTTCTTT. Its translation is CASRVPGQGASTEAFF.

J is TRBJ2-7 and V is TRBV11-2; 11 bases fit TRBD2. This CDR3 has 16 amino acids. CDR1 is SGHAT, CDR2 FQNNGV, per germline. With V trimmed by 3 bases and J by 4 bases, 8 bases remained unmatched. CDR3 bases: TGTGCCAGCAGCTTGCTGACTAGCGGGGCGAGGTACGAGCAGTACTTC. It translates to CASSLLTSGARYEQYF.

This clone was seen a handful of times. The chain couples TRBV4-2 to TRBJ1-5; unclear D gene. Germline V CDR1 and CDR2: LGHNA, YNFKEQ. Between the trimmed V and J ends, which lost 0 bases and 6 bases, there was a span of 24 bases. The CDR3 sequence is 19 residues long. CDR3 bases: TGTGCCAGCAGCCAAGATAGGTTTAGTTCGAATCTTGCGGGTCAGCCCCAGCATTTT. Protein: CASSQDRFSSNLAGQPQHF.

This chain links TRBV10-1 with TRBJ2-1; D is possibly TRBD1 (6 bases). CDR3 length: 12 amino acids. The V gene lost 6 bases and the J gene lost 9 bases, with 12 bases spanning the gap. Germline V gene lookup returns CDR1 WNHNN and CDR2 SYGVQD (reference sequence). As DNA, the CDR3 is TGCGCCAGCAGCCCCCCAGGGGTTGAGCAGTTCTTC. Protein: CASSPPGVEQFF.